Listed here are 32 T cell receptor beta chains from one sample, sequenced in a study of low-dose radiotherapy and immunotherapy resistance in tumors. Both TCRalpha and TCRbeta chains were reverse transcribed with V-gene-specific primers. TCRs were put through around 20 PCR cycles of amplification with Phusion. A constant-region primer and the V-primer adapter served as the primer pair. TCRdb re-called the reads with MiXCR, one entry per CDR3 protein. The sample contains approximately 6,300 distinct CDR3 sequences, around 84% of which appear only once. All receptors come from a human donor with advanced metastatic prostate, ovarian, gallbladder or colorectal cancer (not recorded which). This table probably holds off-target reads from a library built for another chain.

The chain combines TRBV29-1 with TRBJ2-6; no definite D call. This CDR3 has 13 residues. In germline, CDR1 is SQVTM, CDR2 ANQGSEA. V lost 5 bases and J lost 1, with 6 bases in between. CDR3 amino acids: CSVLGSGANVLTF. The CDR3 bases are TGCAGCGTTCTGGGTTCTGGGGCCAACGTCCTGACTTTC.

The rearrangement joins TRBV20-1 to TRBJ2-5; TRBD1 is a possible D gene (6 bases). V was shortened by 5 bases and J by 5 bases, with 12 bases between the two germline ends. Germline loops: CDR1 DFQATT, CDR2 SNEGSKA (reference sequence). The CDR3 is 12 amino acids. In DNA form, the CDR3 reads TGCAGTGCTCCCGGACAGTTGGAGACCCAGTACTTC. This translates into CSAPGQLETQYF.

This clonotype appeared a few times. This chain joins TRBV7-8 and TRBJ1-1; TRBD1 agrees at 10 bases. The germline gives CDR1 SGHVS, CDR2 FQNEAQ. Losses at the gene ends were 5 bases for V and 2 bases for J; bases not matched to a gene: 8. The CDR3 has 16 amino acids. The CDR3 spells CASSARDRGSNTEAFF. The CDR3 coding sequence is TGTGCCAGCAGCGCCCGGGACAGGGGTTCTAACACTGAAGCTTTCTTT.

CDR3 in DNA: TGCAGCGTTGCCGTGACCGGGACAATTAACTATGGCTACACCTTC. Its translation is CSVAVTGTINYGYTF. The chain links TRBV29-1 to TRBJ1-2; D might be TRBD1 (6 bases). Germline V gene sequence: CDR1 SQVTM, CDR2 ANQGSEA. The V gene lost 4 bases and the J gene lost 1 base, with 16 bases spanning the gap. This CDR3 has 15 residues.

The CDR3 coding sequence is TGTGCCAGCACCCCGTCTAGCGGGAGTAATGAGCAGTTCTTC. As protein: CASTPSSGSNEQFF. The chain uses TRBV28 and TRBJ2-1; TRBD2 agrees at 10 bases. J lost 7 bases, V lost 7 bases, and 7 bases had no gene match. There are 14 residues in the CDR3. Looked up from germline, CDR1 is MDHEN and CDR2 is SYDVKM.

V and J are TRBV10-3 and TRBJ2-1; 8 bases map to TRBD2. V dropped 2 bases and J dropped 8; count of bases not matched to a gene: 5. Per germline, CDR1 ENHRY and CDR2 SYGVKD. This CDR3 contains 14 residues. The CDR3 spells CAISEGLAFHEQFF. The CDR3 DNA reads TGTGCCATCAGTGAGGGACTAGCTTTCCATGAGCAGTTCTTC.

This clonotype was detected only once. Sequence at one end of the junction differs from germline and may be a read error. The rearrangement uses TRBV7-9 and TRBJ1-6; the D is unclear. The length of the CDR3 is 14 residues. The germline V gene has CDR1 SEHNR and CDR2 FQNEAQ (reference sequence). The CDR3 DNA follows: TGTGCTTTCAACAAATTCATCAATGCAGGCAAATCAACCTTT. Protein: CAFNKFINAGKSTF.

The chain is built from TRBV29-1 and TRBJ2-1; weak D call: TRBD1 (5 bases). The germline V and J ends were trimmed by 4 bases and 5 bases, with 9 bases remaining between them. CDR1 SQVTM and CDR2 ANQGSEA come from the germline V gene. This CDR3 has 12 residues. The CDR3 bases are TGCAGCGTTGCCCTGGGGCACAATGAGCAGTTCTTC. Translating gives CSVALGHNEQFF.

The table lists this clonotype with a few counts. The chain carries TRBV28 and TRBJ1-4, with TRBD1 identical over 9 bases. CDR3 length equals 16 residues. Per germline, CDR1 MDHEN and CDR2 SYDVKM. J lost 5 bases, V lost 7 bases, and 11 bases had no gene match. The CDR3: CASNSFPGTGNEKLFF. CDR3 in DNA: TGTGCCAGCAATAGTTTCCCCGGGACAGGGAATGAAAAACTGTTTTTT. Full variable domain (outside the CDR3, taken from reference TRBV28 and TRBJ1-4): DVKVTQSSRYLVKRTGEKVFLECVQDMDHENMFWYRQDPGLGLRLIYFSYDVKMKEKGDIPEGYSVSREKKERFSLILESASTNQTSMYLCASNSFPGTGNEKLFFGSGTQLSVL.

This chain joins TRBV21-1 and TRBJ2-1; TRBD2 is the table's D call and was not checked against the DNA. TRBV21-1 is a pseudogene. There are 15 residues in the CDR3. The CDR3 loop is CASSIMEDSYNEQFF. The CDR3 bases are TGTGCCAGCAGCATTATGGAGGACTCCTACAATGAGCAGTTCTTC.

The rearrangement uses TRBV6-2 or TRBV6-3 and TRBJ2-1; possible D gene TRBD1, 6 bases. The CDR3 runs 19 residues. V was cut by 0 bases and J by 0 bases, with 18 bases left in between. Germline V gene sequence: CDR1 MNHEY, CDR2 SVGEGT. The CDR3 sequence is CASSYSRGGGPASYNEQFF. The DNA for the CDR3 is TGTGCCAGCAGTTACTCGAGAGGGGGTGGGCCAGCCTCCTACAATGAGCAGTTCTTC.

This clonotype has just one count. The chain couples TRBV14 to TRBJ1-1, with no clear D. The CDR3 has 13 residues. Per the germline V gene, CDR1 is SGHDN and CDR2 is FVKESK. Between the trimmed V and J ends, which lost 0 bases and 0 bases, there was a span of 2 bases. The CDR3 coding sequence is TGTGCCAGCAGCCAAGAGATGAACACTGAAGCTTTCTTT. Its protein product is CASSQEMNTEAFF.

For the CDR3, the DNA is TGTGCCAGAGTATCGCTCTCCTACAATGAGCAGTTCTTC. Its translation: CARVSLSYNEQFF. The gene calls are TRBV2 and TRBJ2-1; D gene uncertain. Trimming removed 9 bases from V and 0 bases from J, with 9 bases in between. The length of the CDR3 is 13 residues. Germline CDR1 reads SNHLY; CDR2 reads FYNNEI.

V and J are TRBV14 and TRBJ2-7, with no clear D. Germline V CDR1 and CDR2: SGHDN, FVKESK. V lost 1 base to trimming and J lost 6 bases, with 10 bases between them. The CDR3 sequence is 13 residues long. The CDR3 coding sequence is TGTGCCAGCAGCCAAGCCTGGATCGGCGAGCAGTACTTC. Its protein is CASSQAWIGEQYF.

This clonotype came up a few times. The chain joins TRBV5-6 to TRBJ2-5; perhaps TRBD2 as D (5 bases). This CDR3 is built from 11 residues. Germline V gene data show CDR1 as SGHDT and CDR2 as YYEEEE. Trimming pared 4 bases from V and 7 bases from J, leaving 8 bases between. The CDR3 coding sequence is TGTGCCAGCAGCCGCGAGGGGACCCAGTACTTC. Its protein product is CASSREGTQYF. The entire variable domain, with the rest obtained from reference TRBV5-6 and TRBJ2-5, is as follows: DAGVTQSPTHLIKTRGQQVTLRCSPKSGHDTVSWYQQALGQGPQFIFQYYEEEERQRGNFPDRFSGHQFPNYSSELNVNALLLGDSALYLCASSREGTQYFGPGTRLLVL.

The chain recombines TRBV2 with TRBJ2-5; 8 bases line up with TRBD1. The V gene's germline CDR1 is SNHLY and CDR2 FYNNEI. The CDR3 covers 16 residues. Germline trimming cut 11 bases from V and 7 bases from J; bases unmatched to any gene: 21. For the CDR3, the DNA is TGTGCCGTAGAAGGGTCCCTCGCAGGGGGCGCAGGGACCCAGTACTTC. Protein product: CAVEGSLAGGAGTQYF.

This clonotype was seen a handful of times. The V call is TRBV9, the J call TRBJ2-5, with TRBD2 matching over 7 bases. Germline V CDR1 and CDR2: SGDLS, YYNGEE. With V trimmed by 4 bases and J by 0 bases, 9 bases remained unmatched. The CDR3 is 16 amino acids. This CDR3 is CASSLASGEYQETQYF. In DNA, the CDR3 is TGTGCCAGCAGCCTGGCTAGCGGAGAGTACCAAGAGACCCAGTACTTC.

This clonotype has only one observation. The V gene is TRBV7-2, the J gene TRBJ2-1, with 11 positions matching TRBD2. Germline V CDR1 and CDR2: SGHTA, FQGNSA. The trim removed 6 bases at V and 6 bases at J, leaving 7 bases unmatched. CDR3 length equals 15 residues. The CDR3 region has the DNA TGTGCCAGCAGTTTTAGCGGGGGGGCGGTCAATGAGCAGTTCTTC. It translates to CASSFSGGAVNEQFF.

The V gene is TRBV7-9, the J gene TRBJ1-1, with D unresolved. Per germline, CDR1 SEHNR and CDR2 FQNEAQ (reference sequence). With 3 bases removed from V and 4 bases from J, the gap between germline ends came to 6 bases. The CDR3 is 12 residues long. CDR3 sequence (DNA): TGTGCCAGCAGCTTCGAGGGCACTGAAGCTTTCTTT. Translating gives CASSFEGTEAFF. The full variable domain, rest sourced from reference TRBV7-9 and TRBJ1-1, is DTGVSQNPRHKITKRGQNVTFRCDPISEHNRLYWYRQTLGQGPEFLTYFQNEAQLEKSRLLSDRFSAERPKGSFSTLEIQRTEQGDSAMYLCASSFEGTEAFFGQGTRLTVV.

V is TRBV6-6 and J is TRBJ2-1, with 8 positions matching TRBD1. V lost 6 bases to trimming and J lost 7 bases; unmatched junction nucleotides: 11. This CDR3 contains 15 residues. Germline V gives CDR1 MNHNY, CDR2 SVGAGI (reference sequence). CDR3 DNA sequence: TGTGCCAGCAGCCCATCAGGGGGCAGTGGTAATGAGCAGTTCTTC. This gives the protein CASSPSGGSGNEQFF.

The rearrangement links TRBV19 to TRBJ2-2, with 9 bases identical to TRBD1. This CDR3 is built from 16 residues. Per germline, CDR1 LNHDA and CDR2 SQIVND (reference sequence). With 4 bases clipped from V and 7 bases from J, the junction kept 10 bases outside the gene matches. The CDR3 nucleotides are TGTGCCAGTAGTAGGCCGGGACAGGGAACGGGCGGGGAGCTGTTTTTT. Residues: CASSRPGQGTGGELFF.

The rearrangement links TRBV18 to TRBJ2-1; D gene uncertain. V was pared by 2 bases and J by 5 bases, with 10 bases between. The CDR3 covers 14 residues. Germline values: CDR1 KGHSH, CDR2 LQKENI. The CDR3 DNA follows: TGTGCCAGCTCACCAGGAGCACTAAACAATGAGCAGTTCTTC. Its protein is CASSPGALNNEQFF.

CDR3 region: CASSPASGAYEQYF. CDR3 DNA sequence: TGTGCCAGCTCGCCCGCTAGCGGGGCCTACGAGCAGTACTTC. This chain joins TRBV18 and TRBJ2-7; 9 nucleotides match TRBD2. Trimming cost V 6 bases and J 2 bases; bases outside gene matches: 5. CDR1 KGHSH and CDR2 LQKENI come from the germline V gene. The CDR3 sequence is 14 residues long.

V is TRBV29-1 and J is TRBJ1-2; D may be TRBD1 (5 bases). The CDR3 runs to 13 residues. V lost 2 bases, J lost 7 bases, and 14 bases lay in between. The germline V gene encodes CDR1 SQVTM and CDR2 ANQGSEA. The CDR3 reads CSVESGGGSGYTF. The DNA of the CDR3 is TGCAGCGTTGAATCGGGGGGAGGGTCTGGCTACACCTTC.

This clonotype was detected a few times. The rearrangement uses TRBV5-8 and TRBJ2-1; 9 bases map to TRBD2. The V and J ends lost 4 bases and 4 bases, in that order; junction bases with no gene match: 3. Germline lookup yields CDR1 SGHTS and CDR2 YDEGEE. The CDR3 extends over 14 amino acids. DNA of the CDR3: TGTGCCAGCAGCCCGGGACTAGCTTACAATGAGCAGTTCTTC. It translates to CASSPGLAYNEQFF.

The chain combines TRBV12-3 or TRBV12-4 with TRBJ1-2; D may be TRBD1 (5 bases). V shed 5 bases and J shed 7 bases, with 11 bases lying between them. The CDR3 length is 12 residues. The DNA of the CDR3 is TGTGCCAGCAGTGACAGCCGCGGTGGCTACACCTTC. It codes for CASSDSRGGYTF.

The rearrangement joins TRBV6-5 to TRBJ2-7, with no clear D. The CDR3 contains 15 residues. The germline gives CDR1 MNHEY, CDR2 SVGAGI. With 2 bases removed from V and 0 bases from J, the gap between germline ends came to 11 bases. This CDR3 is CASSYDFQSSYEQYF. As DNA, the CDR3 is TGTGCCAGCAGTTACGACTTTCAAAGCTCCTACGAGCAGTACTTC.

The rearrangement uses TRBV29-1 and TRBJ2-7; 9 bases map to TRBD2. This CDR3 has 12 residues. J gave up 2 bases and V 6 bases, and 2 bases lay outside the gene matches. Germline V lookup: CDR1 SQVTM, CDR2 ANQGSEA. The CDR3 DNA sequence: TGCAGCGTCAGCGGGGGGACCTACGAGCAGTACTTC. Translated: CSVSGGTYEQYF.

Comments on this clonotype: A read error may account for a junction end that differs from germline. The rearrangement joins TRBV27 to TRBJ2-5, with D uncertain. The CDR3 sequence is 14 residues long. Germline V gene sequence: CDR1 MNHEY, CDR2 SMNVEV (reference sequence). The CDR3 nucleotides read TGTGCCACCAGTGACCCCGGCAATCAAGAGACCCAGTACTTC. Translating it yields CATSDPGNQETQYF.

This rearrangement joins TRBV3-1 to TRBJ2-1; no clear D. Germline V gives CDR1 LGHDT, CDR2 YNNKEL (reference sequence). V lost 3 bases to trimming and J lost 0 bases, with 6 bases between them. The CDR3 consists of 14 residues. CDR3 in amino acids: CASSHGSSYNEQFF. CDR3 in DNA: TGTGCCAGCAGCCACGGTAGCTCCTACAATGAGCAGTTCTTC.

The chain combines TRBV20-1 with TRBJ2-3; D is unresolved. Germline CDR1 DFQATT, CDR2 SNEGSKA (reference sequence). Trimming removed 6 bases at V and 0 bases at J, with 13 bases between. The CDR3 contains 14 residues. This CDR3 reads CSARRVDSTDTQYF. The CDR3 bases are TGCAGTGCCCGCCGAGTAGATAGCACAGATACGCAGTATTTT.

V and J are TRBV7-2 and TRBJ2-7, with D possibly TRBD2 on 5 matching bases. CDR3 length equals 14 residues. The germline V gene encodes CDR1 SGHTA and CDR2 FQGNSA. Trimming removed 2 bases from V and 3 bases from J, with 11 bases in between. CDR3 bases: TGTGCCAGCAGCTTAAGCGGCGCGGACTACGAGCAGTACTTC. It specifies CASSLSGADYEQYF.